This TCR beta chain was sequenced for a study of shared clonotypes between healthy human individuals. About the study: In total, the donors were two women and a few men aged 18 to 49. Three CD4 naive, three CD4 memory, two CD8 naive and one CD8 memory plate were used per donor. Study-wide results and caveats: Clonotype sharing among donors likely depends on sequencing depth.

Original processing methods: Filtering differed for immunoSEQ, which gave only junction sequences without quality scores. Data came from immunoSEQ multiplex PCR; TCRdb stores just in-frame clones and leaves some out. V and J calls and clone size are those listed in that table; D and trimming were worked out from the DNA. The sample consists of under 1,100,000 clones, roughly 80% of them appearing once. V was clipped by 0 bases and J by 4 bases, with 12 bases between them. Germline V gene lookup returns CDR1 SGHRS and CDR2 YFSETQ. The CDR3 contains 15 residues. On this clone: What it binds is unknown.

This chain links TRBV5-1 with TRBJ2-3; D possibly uses TRBD1 or TRBD2 (5 bases each). The sequence derives from a man aged 18 to 35 in good health. The sample taken for sequencing was memory CD4+ T cells sorted from blood. Subset specified: CD45RA-negative fraction. As DNA, the CDR3 is TGCGCCAGCAGCTTGGGGAACCCGGGGCCAGATACGCAGTATTTT. It is translated as CASSLGNPGPDTQYF. Full variable domain (remainder filled in from reference TRBV5-1 and TRBJ2-3): KAGVTQTPRYLIKTRGQQVTLSCSPISGHRSVSWYQQTPGQGLQFLFEYFSETQRNKGNFPGRFSGRQFSNSRSEMNVSTLELGDSALYLCASSLGNPGPDTQYFGPGTRLTVL.